This entry lists 10 T cell receptor beta chains sequenced from one sample in a study of cytomegalovirus exposure and HLA in healthy donors. The PCR made use of 60 Vbeta and 13 Jbeta primers. Libraries were prepared by immunoSEQ multiplex PCR; TCRdb keeps only in-frame clonotypes and omits some of them. The data show 240,000 or so clones, with roughly 80% seen just once and 5% to 6% held by the top ten. Sequenced material: PBMCs. These receptors were taken from a woman in her thirties or forties in good health and CMV-seropositive.

This sequence joins TRBV14 and TRBJ2-2; no definite D call. Germline V gives CDR1 SGHDN, CDR2 FVKESK. The germline V and J ends were trimmed by 7 bases and 2 bases, with 11 bases remaining between them. There are 14 residues in the CDR3. The chain's CDR3 is CASNRLTNTGELFF. The CDR3 DNA reads as TGTGCCAGCAATCGTCTGACTAACACCGGGGAGCTGTTTTTT.

The chain has TRBV12-5 and TRBJ2-2, with a possible D match to TRBD1 (5 bases). The germline gives CDR1 LGHNT, CDR2 FRNRAP. This CDR3 comprises 14 residues. V dropped 8 bases and J dropped 1 base, with 11 bases sitting between them. The CDR3 here is CASRRDVNTGELFF. The CDR3 nucleotides are TGTGCTAGTCGCAGGGATGTGAACACCGGGGAGCTGTTTTTT.

This chain joins TRBV30 and TRBJ2-5, with 7 bases lining up with TRBD2. Unmatched junction bases numbered 3, after V lost 3 bases and J lost 2 bases. The CDR3 has 13 amino acids. The germline V gene encodes CDR1 GTSNPN and CDR2 SVGIG (reference sequence). CDR3 protein: CAWRRGVQETQYF. The CDR3 bases are TGTGCCTGGAGACGGGGGGTACAAGAGACCCAGTACTTC.

This rearrangement joins TRBV7-3 to TRBJ2-1, with 9 bases fitting TRBD2. The CDR3 loop spans 15 amino acids. The germline CDR1 and CDR2 sequences are SGHTA and FQGTGA. The V segment lost 1 base and the J segment 12 bases; nucleotides outside the gene matches: 10. CDR3 DNA: TGTGCCAGCAGCTTAAGGCGGGGGGGCATCACCGGGCAGTTCTTC. This gives the protein CASSLRRGGITGQFF.

The chain has TRBV5-6 and TRBJ2-1; a possible D gene is TRBD2 (6 bases). CDR3 size: 13 residues. From germline, CDR1 is SGHDT and CDR2 YYEEEE. The V gene lost 0 bases and the J gene lost 7 bases, with 8 bases spanning the gap. As DNA, the CDR3 is TGTGCCAGCAGCTTGGGACTAGATAATGAGCAGTTCTTC. This encodes CASSLGLDNEQFF.

This chain joins TRBV5-5 and TRBJ1-4, with D possibly being TRBD1 (5 bases). Trimming removed 4 bases at V and 4 bases at J, with 11 bases between. Looked up from germline, CDR1 is SGHKS and CDR2 is YYEKEE (reference sequence). The CDR3 runs 14 residues. The CDR3 DNA follows: TGTGCCAGCAGCCCGGACACCTTTAATGAAAAACTGTTTTTT. Translated: CASSPDTFNEKLFF.

V usage is TRBV30 and J usage is TRBJ2-7; no reliable D call. This CDR3 is 14 amino acids long. V dropped 3 bases and J dropped 2 bases, with 14 bases sitting between them. Germline CDR1 GTSNPN, CDR2 SVGIG (reference sequence). The CDR3: CAWRREGAAYEQYF. The DNA of the CDR3 is TGTGCCTGGAGACGCGAAGGAGCCGCCTACGAGCAGTACTTC.

V usage is TRBV5-4 and J usage is TRBJ1-4, with 9 bases lining up with TRBD1. Germline V gene sequence: CDR1 SGHNT, CDR2 YYREEE (reference sequence). This CDR3 region has 16 residues. V trimming: 4 bases; J trimming: 0 bases; junction bases outside the gene matches: 4. The CDR3 nucleotides are TGTGCCAGCAGCCCGACAGGGGGAGCAACTAATGAAAAACTGTTTTTT. Amino acid sequence: CASSPTGGATNEKLFF.

The chain carries TRBV7-8 and TRBJ2-1; D may be TRBD2 (7 bases). Germline CDR1 and CDR2: SGHVS and FQNEAQ. This CDR3 is built from 17 residues. V gave up 1 base and J gave up 9 bases, with 22 bases separating them. The CDR3 region has the DNA TGTGCCAGCAGCTTAGGTAGGGCCGGCGCGGGGGCTGCTGAGCAGTTCTTC. Translating it yields CASSLGRAGAGAAEQFF.

The V and J genes are TRBV5-1 and TRBJ2-3, with 12 bases that match TRBD2. The CDR3 consists of 15 residues. Germline CDR1 reads SGHRS; CDR2 reads YFSETQ. Trimming removed 4 bases from V and 5 bases from J; junction bases left unmatched: 5. The CDR3 is CASSRGLAGGDTQYF. The CDR3 coding sequence is TGCGCCAGCAGCCGGGGACTAGCGGGTGGAGATACGCAGTATTTT.